This T cell receptor (beta chain) was observed in a study of blood T cell repertoires in COVID-19. Study as a whole: Acute and convalescent COVID-19 specimens originated in the United States, Italy and Spain.

Produced via immunoSEQ multiplex PCR; TCRdb's table is partial and in-frame only. There are more than 95,000 clones in the sample; 81% occur only once, and 30% to 45% lies in the top ten. The CDR3 length is 13 residues. V lost 4 bases to trimming and J lost 5 bases; unmatched junction nucleotides: 5. Germline CDR1 reads SGHNT; CDR2 reads YYREEE (reference sequence). V gene TRBV5-4 combines with J gene TRBJ2-5; 7 bases fit TRBD2. This TCR came from an elderly man with acute or convalescent COVID-19. The sample consisted of peripheral blood. The CDR3 region has the DNA TGTGCCAGCAGCCCAAGCGGGATCGAGACCCAGTACTTC. Protein: CASSPSGIETQYF.